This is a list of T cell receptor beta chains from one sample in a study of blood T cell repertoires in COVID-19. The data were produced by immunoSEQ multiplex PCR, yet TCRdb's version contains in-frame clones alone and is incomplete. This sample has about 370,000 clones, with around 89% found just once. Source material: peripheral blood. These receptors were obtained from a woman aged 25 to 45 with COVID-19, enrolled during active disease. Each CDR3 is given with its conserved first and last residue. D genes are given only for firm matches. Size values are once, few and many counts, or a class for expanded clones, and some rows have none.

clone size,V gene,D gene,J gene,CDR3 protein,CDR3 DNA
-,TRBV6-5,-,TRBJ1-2,CASSYRGFDYGYTF,TGTGCCAGCAGTTACAGGGGATTTGACTATGGCTACACCTTC
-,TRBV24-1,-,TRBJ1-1,CATSDPGTEAFF,TGTGCCACCAGTGATCCGGGGACTGAAGCTTTCTTT
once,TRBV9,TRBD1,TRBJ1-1,CASSVLSGTGGIEAFF,TGTGCCAGCAGCGTCTTATCCGGGACAGGGGGAATTGAAGCTTTCTTT
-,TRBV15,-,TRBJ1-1,CATSRDRGMNTEAFF,TGTGCCACCAGCAGAGATCGGGGGATGAACACTGAAGCTTTCTTT
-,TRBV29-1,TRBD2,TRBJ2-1,CSIVLRGGWYNEQFF,TGCAGCATAGTCCTTAGGGGAGGGTGGTACAATGAGCAGTTCTTC
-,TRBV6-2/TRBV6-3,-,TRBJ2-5,CASSYRVQGTQYF,TGTGCCAGCAGTTACCGAGTGCAGGGGACCCAGTACTTC
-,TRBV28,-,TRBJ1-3,CASESGGPRSGNTIYF,TGTGCCAGCGAGTCGGGGGGGCCTCGCTCTGGAAACACCATATATTTT
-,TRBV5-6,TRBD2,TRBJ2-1,CASSLIWGGADEQFF,TGTGCCAGCAGCTTGATCTGGGGGGGAGCGGATGAGCAGTTCTTC
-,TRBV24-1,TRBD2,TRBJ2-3,CATSDSPFSGRATDTQYF,TGTGCCACCAGTGATTCCCCTTTTAGCGGGAGGGCGACAGATACGCAGTATTTT
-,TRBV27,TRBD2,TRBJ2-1,CASSLRLAGGLAANEQFF,TGTGCCAGCAGTTTACGGCTAGCGGGGGGGCTGGCCGCCAATGAGCAGTTCTTC
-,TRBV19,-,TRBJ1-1,CASQTGLGLLAEAFF,TGTGCCAGCCAGACGGGATTAGGTTTGCTCGCTGAAGCTTTCTTT
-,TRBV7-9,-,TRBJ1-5,CASSLEPGEQPQHF,TGTGCCAGCAGCTTAGAACCGGGGGAGCAGCCCCAGCATTTT
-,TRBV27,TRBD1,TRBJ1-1,CASSLDRGPNTEAFF,TGTGCCAGCAGTTTGGACAGGGGACCAAACACTGAAGCTTTCTTT
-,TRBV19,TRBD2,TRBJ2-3,CASSGRASGSSDTQYF,TGTGCCAGTAGCGGCAGGGCTAGCGGGAGTTCAGATACGCAGTATTTT
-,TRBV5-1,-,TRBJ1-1,CASSLGRGTGLLEAFF,TGCGCCAGCAGCTTGGGTAGAGGCACAGGGCTTCTTGAAGCTTTCTTT
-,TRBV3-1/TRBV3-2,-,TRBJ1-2,CASSQGSPFPGCLDYGYTF,TGTGCCAGCAGCCAAGGAAGCCCATTTCCAGGGTGTTTAGACTATGGCTACACCTTC
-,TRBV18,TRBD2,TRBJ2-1,CASSPPASGGNEQFF,TGTGCCAGCTCACCACCGGCTAGCGGGGGAAATGAGCAGTTCTTC
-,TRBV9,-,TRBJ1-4,CASSEGEGEKLFF,TGTGCCAGCAGCGAGGGGGAAGGTGAAAAACTGTTTTTT
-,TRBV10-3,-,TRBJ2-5,CAISAVLEGSRETQYF,TGTGCCATCAGTGCCGTTTTGGAGGGATCACGTGAGACCCAGTACTTC
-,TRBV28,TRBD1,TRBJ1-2,CASSRGGQLLANYGYTF,TGTGCCAGCAGTCGAGGGGGACAGTTACTGGCTAACTATGGCTACACCTTC
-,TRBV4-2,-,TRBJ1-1,CASSQDGAPTEAFF,TGTGCCAGCAGCCAAGATGGGGCGCCGACTGAAGCTTTCTTT
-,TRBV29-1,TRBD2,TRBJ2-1,CSVEGGGDEQFF,TGCAGCGTTGAGGGGGGAGGGGATGAGCAGTTCTTC
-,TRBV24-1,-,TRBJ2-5,CATSDLLGNQETQYF,TGTGCCACCAGTGATTTGCTCGGGAATCAAGAGACCCAGTACTTC
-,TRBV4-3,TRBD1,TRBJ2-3,CASSPQGQGIGTDTQYF,TGCGCCAGCAGCCCCCAGGGACAGGGTATAGGCACAGATACGCAGTATTTT
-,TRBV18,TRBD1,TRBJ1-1,CASSATGAGLNTEAFF,TGTGCCAGCTCAGCCACAGGGGCGGGACTGAACACTGAAGCTTTCTTT
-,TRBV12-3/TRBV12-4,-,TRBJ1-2,CASSSYNYGYTF,TGTGCCAGCAGTTCTTATAACTATGGCTACACCTTC
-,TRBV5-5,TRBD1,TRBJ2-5,CASRSTGGGETQYF,TGTGCCAGCAGGTCTACAGGGGGCGGGGAGACCCAGTACTTC
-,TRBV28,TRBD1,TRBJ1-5,CASSKGSTGGGNQPQHF,TGTGCCAGCAGTAAGGGGTCGACAGGGGGAGGCAATCAGCCCCAGCATTTT
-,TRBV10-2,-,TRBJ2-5,CASSLGRLVETQYF,TGCGCCAGCAGTTTGGGTCGGCTAGTAGAGACCCAGTACTTC
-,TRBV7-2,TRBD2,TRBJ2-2,CASSPKGTSGRANTGELFF,TGTGCCAGCAGCCCCAAGGGGACTAGCGGGAGGGCGAACACCGGGGAGCTGTTTTTT
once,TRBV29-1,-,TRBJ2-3,CSVEGQTDTQYF,TGCAGCGTTGAAGGTCAGACAGATACGCAGTATTTT
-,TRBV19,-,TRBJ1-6,CASSIGLPKFYNSPLHF,TGTGCCAGTAGTATTGGGCTGCCCAAATTCTATAATTCACCCCTCCACTTT
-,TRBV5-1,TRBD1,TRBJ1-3,CASSLEGATGNTIYF,TGCGCCAGCAGCTTGGAGGGGGCTACTGGAAACACCATATATTTT
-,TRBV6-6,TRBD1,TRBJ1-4,CASSYGQAPNEKLFF,TGTGCCAGCAGTTACGGACAGGCTCCTAATGAAAAACTGTTTTTT
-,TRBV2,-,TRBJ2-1,CASSGVDTYNEQFF,TGTGCCAGCAGTGGGGTAGACACATACAATGAGCAGTTCTTC
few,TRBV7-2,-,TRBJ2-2,CASSRLQGTGELFF,TGTGCCAGCAGCCGTCTCCAGGGGACCGGGGAGCTGTTTTTT
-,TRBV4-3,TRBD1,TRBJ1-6,CASSLESGQGNSPLHF,TGCGCCAGCAGCCTGGAGTCGGGACAGGGCAATTCACCCCTCCACTTT
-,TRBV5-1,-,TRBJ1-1,CASSLDGYTEAFF,TGCGCCAGCAGCTTGGACGGGTACACTGAAGCTTTCTTT
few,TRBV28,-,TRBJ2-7,CASSLGNRDEQYF,TGTGCCAGCAGTTTAGGAAACAGGGACGAGCAGTACTTC
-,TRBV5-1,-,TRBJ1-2,CASSLPGYGYTF,TGCGCCAGCAGCCTACCTGGCTATGGCTACACCTTC